The source of this TCR beta chain is a study of T cell responses to AZD1222 COVID-19 vaccine. Whole-study results and caveats: Mostly white British, mostly female donors; authors suggested clonal diversity may be underestimated. Variant regions that are unmutated are reportedly the target of nearly half of spike-specific TCRs.

With respect to this clone: What it binds is not known.

Some clones are missing from TCRdb's copy, which holds only in-frame ones; the method was immunoSEQ multiplex PCR. The table shows under 100,000 clones, with about 86% occurring only once. The clonotype originates from an adult in good health. The sequenced sample was peripheral blood, obtained on day 0 of AZD1222 vaccination.

Here the CDR3 reads CASRDGEETQYF. As DNA, the CDR3 is TGTGCCAGCCGGGACGGCGAAGAGACCCAGTACTTC. The V gene is TRBV2, the J gene TRBJ2-5; D possibly uses TRBD1 or TRBD2 (5 bases each). In germline, CDR1 is SNHLY, CDR2 FYNNEI. The CDR3 spans 12 residues. Trimming took 8 bases from V and 3 from J, leaving 10 bases between them.